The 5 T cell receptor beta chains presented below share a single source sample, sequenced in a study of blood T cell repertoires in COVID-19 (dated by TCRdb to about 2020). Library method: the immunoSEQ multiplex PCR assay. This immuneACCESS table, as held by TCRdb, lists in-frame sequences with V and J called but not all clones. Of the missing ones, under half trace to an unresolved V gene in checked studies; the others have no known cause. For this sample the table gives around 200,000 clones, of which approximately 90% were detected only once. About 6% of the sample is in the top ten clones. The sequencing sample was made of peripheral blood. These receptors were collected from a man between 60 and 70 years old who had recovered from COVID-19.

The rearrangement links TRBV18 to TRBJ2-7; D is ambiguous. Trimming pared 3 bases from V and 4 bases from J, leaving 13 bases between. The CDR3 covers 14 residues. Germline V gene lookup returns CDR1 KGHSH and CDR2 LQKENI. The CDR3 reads CASSPELAIYEQYF. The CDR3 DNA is TGTGCCAGCTCACCGGAGTTAGCTATATACGAGCAGTACTTC.

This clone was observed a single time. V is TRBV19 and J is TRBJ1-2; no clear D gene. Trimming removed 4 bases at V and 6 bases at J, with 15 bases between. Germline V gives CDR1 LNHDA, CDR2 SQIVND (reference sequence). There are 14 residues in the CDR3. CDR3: CASSTATVWDGYTF. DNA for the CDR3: TGTGCCAGTAGTACAGCGACGGTATGGGATGGCTACACCTTC.

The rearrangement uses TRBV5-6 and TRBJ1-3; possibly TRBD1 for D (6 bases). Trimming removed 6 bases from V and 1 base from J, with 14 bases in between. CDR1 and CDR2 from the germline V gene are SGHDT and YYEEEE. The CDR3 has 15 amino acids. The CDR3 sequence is CASIIGGASGNTIYF. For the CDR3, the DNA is TGTGCCAGCATTATAGGGGGGGCATCTGGAAACACCATATATTTT.

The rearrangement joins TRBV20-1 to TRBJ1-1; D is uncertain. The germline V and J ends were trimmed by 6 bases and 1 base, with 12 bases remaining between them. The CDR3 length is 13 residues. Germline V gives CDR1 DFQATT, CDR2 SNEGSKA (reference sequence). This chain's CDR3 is CSASPGTNTEAFF. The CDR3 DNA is TGCAGTGCCAGTCCAGGAACGAACACTGAAGCTTTCTTT.

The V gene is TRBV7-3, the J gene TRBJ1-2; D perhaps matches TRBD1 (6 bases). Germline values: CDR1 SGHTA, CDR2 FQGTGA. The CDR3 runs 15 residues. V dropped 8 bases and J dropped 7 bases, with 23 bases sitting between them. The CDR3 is CASGLKDGTTFGYTF. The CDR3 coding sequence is TGTGCCAGCGGTCTTAAAGATGGGACAACCTTTGGCTACACCTTC.